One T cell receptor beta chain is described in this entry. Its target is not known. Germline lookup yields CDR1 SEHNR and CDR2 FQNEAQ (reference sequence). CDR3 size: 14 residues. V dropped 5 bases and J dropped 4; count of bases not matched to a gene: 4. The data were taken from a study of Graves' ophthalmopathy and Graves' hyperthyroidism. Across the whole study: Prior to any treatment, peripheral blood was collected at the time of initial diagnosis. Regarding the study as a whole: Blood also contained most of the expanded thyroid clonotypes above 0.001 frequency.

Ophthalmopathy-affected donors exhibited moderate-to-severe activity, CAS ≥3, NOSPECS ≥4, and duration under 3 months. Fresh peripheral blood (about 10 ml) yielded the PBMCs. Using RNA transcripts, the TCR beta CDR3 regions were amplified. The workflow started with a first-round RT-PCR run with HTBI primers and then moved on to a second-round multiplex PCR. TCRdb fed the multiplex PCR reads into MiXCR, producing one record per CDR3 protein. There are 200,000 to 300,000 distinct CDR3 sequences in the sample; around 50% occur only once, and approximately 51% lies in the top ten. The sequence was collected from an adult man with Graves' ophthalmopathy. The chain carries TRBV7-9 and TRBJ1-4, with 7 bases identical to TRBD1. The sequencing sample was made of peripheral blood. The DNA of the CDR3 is TGTGCCAGCAGCGGGACAGTCATTAATGAAAAACTGTTTTTT. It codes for CASSGTVINEKLFF.